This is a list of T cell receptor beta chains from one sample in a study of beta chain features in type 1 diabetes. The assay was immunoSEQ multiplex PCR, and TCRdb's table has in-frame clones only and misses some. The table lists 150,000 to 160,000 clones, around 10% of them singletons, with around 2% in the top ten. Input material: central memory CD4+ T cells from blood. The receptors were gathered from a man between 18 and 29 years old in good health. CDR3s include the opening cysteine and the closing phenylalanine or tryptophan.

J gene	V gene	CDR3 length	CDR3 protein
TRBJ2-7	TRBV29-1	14	CSVEDQGHLHEQYF
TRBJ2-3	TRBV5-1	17	CASSLGGRKGSTDTQYF
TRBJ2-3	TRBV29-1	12	CSGGWATDTQYF
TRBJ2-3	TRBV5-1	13	CATGGVPTDTQYF
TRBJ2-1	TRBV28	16	CASSETSGGAHNEQFF
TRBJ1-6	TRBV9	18	CASSVGGAEGSYNSPLHF
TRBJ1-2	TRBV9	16	CASSVAGQGNYYGYTF
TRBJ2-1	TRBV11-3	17	CASSQRTSGSYYNEQFF
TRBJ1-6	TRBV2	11	CASRQGSPLHF
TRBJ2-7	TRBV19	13	CASSPQILTKQYF
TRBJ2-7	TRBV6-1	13	CASSRDSRWEQYF
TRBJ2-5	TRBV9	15	CASSVGSAGTQTQYF
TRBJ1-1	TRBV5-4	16	CANSRAELGFNAEAFF
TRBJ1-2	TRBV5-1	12	CASSGQTYGYTF
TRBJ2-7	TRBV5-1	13	CASSLEGGYEQYF
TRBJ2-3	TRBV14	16	CASSQLQGRPADTQYF
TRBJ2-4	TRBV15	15	CATSGQGIAKNIQYF
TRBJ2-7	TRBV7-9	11	CASSSGGEQYF
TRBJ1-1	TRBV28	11	CASSFSFEASF
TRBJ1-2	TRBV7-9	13	CASSLQAGYGYTF
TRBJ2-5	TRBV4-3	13	CASSQGVQETQYF
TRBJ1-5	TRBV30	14	CAWSVGGGNQPQHF